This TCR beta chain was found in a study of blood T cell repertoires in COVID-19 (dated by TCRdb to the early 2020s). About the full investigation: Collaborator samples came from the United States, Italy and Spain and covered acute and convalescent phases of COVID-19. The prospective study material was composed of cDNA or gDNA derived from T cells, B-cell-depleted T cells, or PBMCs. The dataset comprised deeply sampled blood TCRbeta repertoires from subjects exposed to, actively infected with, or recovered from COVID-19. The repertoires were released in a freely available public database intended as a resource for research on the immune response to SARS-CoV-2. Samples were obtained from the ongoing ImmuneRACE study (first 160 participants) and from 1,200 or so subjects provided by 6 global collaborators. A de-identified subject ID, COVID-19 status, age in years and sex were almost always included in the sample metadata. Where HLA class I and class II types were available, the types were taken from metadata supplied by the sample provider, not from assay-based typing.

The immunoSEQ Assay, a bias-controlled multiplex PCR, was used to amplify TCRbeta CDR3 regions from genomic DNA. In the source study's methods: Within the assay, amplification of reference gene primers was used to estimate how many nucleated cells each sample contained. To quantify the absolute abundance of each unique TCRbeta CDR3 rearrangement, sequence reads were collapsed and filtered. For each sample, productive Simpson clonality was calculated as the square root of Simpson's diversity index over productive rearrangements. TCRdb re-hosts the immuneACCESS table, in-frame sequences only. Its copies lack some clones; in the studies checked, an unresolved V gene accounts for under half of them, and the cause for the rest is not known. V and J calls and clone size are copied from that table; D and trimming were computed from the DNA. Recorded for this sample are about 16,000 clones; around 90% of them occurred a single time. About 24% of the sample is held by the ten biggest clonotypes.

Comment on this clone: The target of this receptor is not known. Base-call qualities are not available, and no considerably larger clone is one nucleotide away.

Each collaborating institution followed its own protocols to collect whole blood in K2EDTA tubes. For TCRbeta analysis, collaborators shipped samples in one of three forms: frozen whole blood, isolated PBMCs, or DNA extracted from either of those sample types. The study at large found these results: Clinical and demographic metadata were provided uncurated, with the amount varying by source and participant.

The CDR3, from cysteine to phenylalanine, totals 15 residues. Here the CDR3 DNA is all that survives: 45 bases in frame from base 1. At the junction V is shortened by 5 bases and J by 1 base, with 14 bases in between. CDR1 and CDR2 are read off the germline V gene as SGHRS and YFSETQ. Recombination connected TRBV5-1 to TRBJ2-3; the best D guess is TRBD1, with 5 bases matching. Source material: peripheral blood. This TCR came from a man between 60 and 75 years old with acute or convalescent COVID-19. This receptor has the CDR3 CASRPRQGRTDTQYF. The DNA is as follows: TGCGCCAGCAGGCCCCGCCAGGGCCGCACAGATACGCAGTATTTT.